Listed here are 16 T cell receptor beta chains from one sample, sequenced in a study of T cells after yellow fever vaccination. One entry per CDR3 protein, called by TCRdb with MiXCR from the 5' RACE reads. The sample consists of about 50,000 distinct CDR3 sequences, around 6.1% of them appearing once. The specimen was PBMCs, either bulk or a sorted T-cell subset (CD4+, CD8+, memory, or dextramer-sorted; not recorded which), collected on the day of the yellow fever booster vaccination. Source of these receptors: a man aged 18-30 years who received the YFV17D yellow fever vaccine.

The genes are TRBV11-2 and TRBJ1-6; possible D gene TRBD1, 5 bases. Trimming stripped 4 bases from V and 5 bases from J, with 18 bases between. The CDR3 spans 17 residues. Germline-derived CDR1 and CDR2 are SGHAT and FQNNGV. CDR3 residues: CASSSRGNWTNNSPLHF. CDR3 DNA sequence: TGTGCCAGCAGCTCCCGGGGGAATTGGACTAATAATTCACCCCTCCACTTT.

In its sample, this clonotype was seen many times. The J gene is TRBJ2-3, the V gene TRBV7-2; TRBD2 matches at 12 bases. This CDR3 is built from 18 residues. With V trimmed by 1 base and J by 0 bases, 5 bases remained unmatched. Germline CDR1 and CDR2: SGHTA and FQGNSA. Here the CDR3 reads CASSLGTSGILSTDTQYF. DNA of the CDR3: TGTGCCAGCAGCTTAGGGACTAGCGGGATTCTTAGCACAGATACGCAGTATTTT.

The table lists this clonotype with a few counts. The V call is TRBV7-2, the J call TRBJ2-7; D might be TRBD1 or TRBD2, each matching 5 bases. The V gene lost 5 bases and the J gene lost 7 bases, with 15 bases spanning the gap. CDR3 size: 13 residues. CDR1 is SGHTA and CDR2 is FQGNSA in the germline V gene. For the CDR3, the DNA is TGTGCCAGCAGCGACAGACCTTCGGGAGAGCAGTACGTC. Translating gives CASSDRPSGEQYV.

This clonotype has a handful of counts. The DNA for the CDR3 is TGTGCCAGCAGCCGGACTTTAATCCCCGGGGAGCTGTTTTTT. It yields the protein CASSRTLIPGELFF. V gene TRBV7-2 combines with J gene TRBJ2-2; D might be TRBD2 (5 bases). The CDR3 contains 14 residues. Trimming pared 5 bases from V and 6 bases from J, leaving 13 bases between. Germline V lookup: CDR1 SGHTA, CDR2 FQGNSA.

This clonotype was counted between two and nine times. The chain links TRBV11-2 to TRBJ1-6, with TRBD1 identical over 9 bases. Trimming removed 6 bases from V and 10 bases from J; junction bases left unmatched: 10. Germline CDR1 is SGHAT and CDR2 is FQNNGV. This CDR3 contains 15 residues. DNA for the CDR3: TGTGCCAGCAGTTCAGGGACAGGGCAAGAGTCACCCCTCCACTTT. This encodes CASSSGTGQESPLHF.

DNA of the CDR3: TGTGCCAGCAGCTTTCAAGCGGGGGGTGGGGAGCTGTTTTTT. Amino acids: CASSFQAGGGELFF. The chain joins TRBV11-2 to TRBJ2-2; 9 positions agree with TRBD2. CDR3 length equals 14 residues. V lost 3 bases to trimming and J lost 8 bases; unmatched junction nucleotides: 4. CDR1 and CDR2 (germline): SGHAT, FQNNGV.

This clonotype has more than one count but fewer than ten. V is TRBV9 and J is TRBJ2-3; the match to TRBD2 covers 12 bases. Germline values: CDR1 SGDLS, CDR2 YYNGEE. The V and J ends lost 0 bases and 4 bases, in that order; junction bases with no gene match: 3. The CDR3 spans 16 residues. CDR3 in DNA: TGTGCCAGCAGCGTAGTTCTAGCGGGGGGGCCAGATACGCAGTATTTT. This translates into CASSVVLAGGPDTQYF.

This clonotype occurred a few times. The V and J genes are TRBV6-6 and TRBJ1-2; no clear D. The CDR3 consists of 12 residues. The ends were cut back, 5 bases at V and 4 bases at J, with 8 bases in the middle. From germline, CDR1 is MNHNY and CDR2 SVGAGI (reference sequence). The CDR3 sequence: CASSLSRYGYTF. The DNA of the CDR3 is TGTGCCAGCAGTCTTAGCCGCTATGGCTACACCTTC.

Comments on this clonotype: Possible read error: a much larger clone is one base away. The chain uses TRBV4-1 and TRBJ2-2; 9 nucleotides align to TRBD1. This CDR3 region has 16 residues. Germline assignment: CDR1 MGHRA and CDR2 YSYEKL. The CDR3, as DNA: TGCACCAGCAGCTATCACAGGGGGCGGAACACCGGGGAGCTGTTTTTT. Its translation is CTSSYHRGRNTGELFF.

This clonotype was recorded many times. The chain links TRBV9 to TRBJ2-2; tentative D call: TRBD1 (5 bases). Germline V gene lookup returns CDR1 SGDLS and CDR2 YYNGEE. This CDR3 spans 16 amino acids. Trimming removed 4 bases at V and 1 base at J, with 14 bases between. CDR3 in amino acids: CASSPRMGRNTGELFF. CDR3 in DNA: TGTGCCAGCAGCCCACGGATGGGGCGGAACACCGGGGAGCTGTTTTTT.

This clonotype was recorded at least ten times. The CDR3: CASSNNTGGLGGNQPQHF. The CDR3 coding sequence is TGTGCCAGCAGCAACAACACAGGGGGCCTGGGGGGCAATCAGCCCCAGCATTTT. V usage is TRBV5-5 and J usage is TRBJ1-5, with 9 bases aligning to TRBD1. Germline CDR1 is SGHKS and CDR2 is YYEKEE (reference sequence). The CDR3 is 18 amino acids. V gave up 4 bases and J gave up 2 bases; unmatched junction bases: 13.

This clonotype appeared many times. This chain links TRBV12-5 with TRBJ1-2; D gene uncertain. Looked up from germline, CDR1 is LGHNT and CDR2 is FRNRAP. Trimming removed 0 bases at V and 11 bases at J, with 10 bases between. CDR3 size: 12 residues. CDR3 sequence (DNA): TGTGCTAGTGGTTTGGTACCGGGCCTGTACACCTTC. Its protein is CASGLVPGLYTF.

This clonotype was counted at least ten times. The chain carries TRBV6-5 and TRBJ1-2; tentatively, D is TRBD1 (6 bases). The V end lost 6 bases, the J end lost 8 bases, and 19 bases lay between the germline ends. Germline V gene data show CDR1 as MNHEY and CDR2 as SVGAGI. There are 14 residues in the CDR3. CDR3 protein: CASRRGPGPEGYTF. The CDR3 DNA follows: TGTGCCAGCAGACGGGGGCCGGGACCCGAGGGCTACACCTTC.

The CDR3 region is CASSQDRGFNQPQHF. CDR3 bases: TGTGCCAGCAGCCAAGATAGAGGGTTCAATCAGCCCCAGCATTTT. V is TRBV4-2 and J is TRBJ1-5, with no clear D. Germline CDR1 is LGHNA and CDR2 is YNFKEQ. V was trimmed by 0 bases and J by 3 bases, leaving 9 bases between them. The length of the CDR3 is 15 residues.

This clonotype has only a few counts. The CDR3 region has the DNA TGTGCCAGAAAAGGAGCAGACGGTGAGCAGTTCTTC. Amino acid sequence: CARKGADGEQFF. The chain employs TRBV7-9 and TRBJ2-1, with D unresolved. Germline CDR1 is SEHNR and CDR2 is FQNEAQ (reference sequence). The CDR3 covers 12 residues. The V end lost 9 bases, the J end lost 9 bases, and 15 bases lay between the germline ends.

This clonotype was counted ten times or more. The chain carries TRBV10-1 and TRBJ1-1; a possible D gene is TRBD1 (5 bases). Germline V gene lookup returns CDR1 WNHNN and CDR2 SYGVQD (reference sequence). The V and J ends lost 3 bases and 4 bases respectively, with 9 bases between them. The CDR3 is 13 residues long. CDR3 coding DNA: TGCGCCAGCAGTGACCAGGGTCGCACTGAAGCTTTCTTT. It translates to CASSDQGRTEAFF.